The 9 T cell receptor beta chains below were found in one sample sequenced in a study of early T cells in non-severe SARS-CoV-2 infection. TCRdb reanalysed the 5' RACE reads using MiXCR and keeps one entry per CDR3 protein. Among about 30,000 distinct CDR3 sequences listed, about 3.8% were seen once. Source material: whole blood. The receptors here all came from an adult who was a healthcare worker with PCR-confirmed SARS-CoV-2 infection or an uninfected control (not recorded which).

This clonotype was recorded at least ten times. The chain recombines TRBV5-1 with TRBJ2-7, with 10 bases identical to TRBD2. Germline CDR1 SGHRS, CDR2 YFSETQ. This CDR3 spans 14 amino acids. J lost 3 bases, V lost 3 bases, and 3 bases had no gene match. The CDR3 sequence is CASSSGLASYEQYF. The CDR3, as DNA: TGCGCCAGCAGCTCGGGACTAGCGAGCTACGAGCAGTACTTC.

This clonotype was counted at least ten times. The chain has TRBV7-8 and TRBJ1-1; possibly TRBD1 for D (5 bases). Deletions cut 3 bases from V and 3 bases from J, with 11 bases between. The CDR3 covers 14 residues. Germline V gene sequence: CDR1 SGHVS, CDR2 FQNEAQ. CDR3 sequence: CASSLGLSYTEAFF. Here the CDR3 DNA reads TGTGCCAGCAGCTTGGGACTGTCCTACACTGAAGCTTTCTTT.

This chain joins TRBV18 and TRBJ2-7, with D possibly TRBD2 on 5 matching bases. The CDR3 is 12 amino acids. The ends were cut back, 2 bases at V and 8 bases at J, with 10 bases in the middle. The germline gives CDR1 KGHSH, CDR2 LQKENI. The CDR3 protein is CASSPTRDQQYF. In DNA, the CDR3 is TGTGCCAGCTCACCAACTCGGGATCAGCAGTACTTC.

This clonotype showed up many times. At one end the junction does not follow the germline gene, possibly because of a read error. The CDR3, as DNA: TGTGCCAGCAGCTTACGGACGGATAATGAGAAACTGTTTTTT. Residues: CASSLRTDNEKLFF. The chain joins TRBV13 to TRBJ1-4; D not certain. The CDR3 sequence is 14 residues long. Germline CDR1 is PRHDT and CDR2 is FYEKMQ (reference sequence).

This clonotype was observed at least ten times. This chain links TRBV11-2 with TRBJ1-2; no reliable D call. CDR3 length equals 16 residues. Looked up from germline, CDR1 is SGHAT and CDR2 is FQNNGV. Trimming took off 3 bases at V and 1 base at J, with 15 bases between the two ends. The CDR3 DNA reads as TGTGCCAGCAGCTTCGATCGGCGGAAGATTAACTATGGCTACACCTTC. Translation gives CASSFDRRKINYGYTF.

This clonotype was detected ten times or more. The rearrangement links TRBV28 to TRBJ1-5; no clear D gene. In germline, CDR1 is MDHEN, CDR2 SYDVKM. V lost 5 bases to trimming and J lost 2 bases, with 19 bases between them. CDR3 size: 17 residues. For the CDR3, the DNA is TGTGCCAGCAGTCCCCCGGCACGGGTGAGGCGCAATCAGCCCCAGCATTTT. The encoded protein is CASSPPARVRRNQPQHF.

This clonotype was seen at least ten times. The CDR3 DNA reads TGTGCCAGCAGCACTCGAACGGGAGAGCAGTACTTC. Translated, it gives CASSTRTGEQYF. V and J are TRBV3-1 and TRBJ2-7; perhaps TRBD2 as D (5 bases). The germline CDR1 and CDR2 sequences are LGHDT and YNNKEL (reference sequence). The CDR3 spans 12 residues. Trimming removed 5 bases at V and 7 bases at J, with 12 bases between.

This clonotype was detected many times. This chain links TRBV7-3 with TRBJ2-4, with TRBD1 as a possible D gene (5 bases). Trimming cost V 5 bases and J 6 bases, with 14 bases left between them. Germline V gives CDR1 SGHTA, CDR2 FQGTGA. This CDR3 is built from 14 residues. The CDR3, as DNA: TGTGCCAGCAGCACCTCGGCCCAGGGAAACATTCAGTACTTC. Amino acid sequence: CASSTSAQGNIQYF.

This chain uses TRBV7-9 with TRBJ1-1, with D tentatively TRBD1 (6 bases). CDR1 is SEHNR and CDR2 is FQNEAQ in the germline V gene (reference sequence). CDR3 length: 15 residues. The germline V and J ends were trimmed by 0 bases and 1 base, with 9 bases remaining between them. CDR3 residues: CASSLAGAGNTEAFF. CDR3 nucleotides: TGTGCCAGCAGCTTAGCGGGGGCGGGGAACACTGAAGCTTTCTTT.